The clone carrying this TCR beta chain was counted a few times. Its antigen remains unidentified. The CDR3 spans 13 residues. V lost 0 bases and J lost 4, with 5 bases in between. The germline CDR1 and CDR2 sequences are SGHAT and FQDESV (reference sequence). These data are taken from a study of shared clonotypes between healthy human individuals. Study findings and constraints: Generation probabilities of non-shared clonotypes were lower (relative to those shared by all four donors).

The table came from immunoSEQ multiplex PCR; TCRdb's copy has only in-frame clones and leaves some out. The data contain over a million clones, approximately 80% of them singletons. The chain recombines TRBV11-1 with TRBJ2-3; D ambiguous. Sequences were obtained from memory CD4+ T cells from PBMCs. Subset given: CD45RA-negative fraction. The clonotype comes from a man younger than 35 in good health. Some clones in this sample may be carry-over from other donors' samples. The CDR3 DNA sequence: TGTGCCAGCAGCTTAGCTTCTCCAGATACGCAGTATTTT. It codes for CASSLASPDTQYF.